Given below is one TCR beta chain in context. The antigen remains unidentified. This sample is part of a study of T cell responses to AZD1222 COVID-19 vaccine. Study-wide background: Pooling was applied to second doses at about 4 or about 12 weeks. Study conclusions and caveats: Per reports, nearly half of all spike-specific TCRs target regions that are unmutated in variants.

Sequencing used immunoSEQ multiplex PCR; TCRdb keeps in-frame clones, though not all of them. The table includes 75,000 to 95,000 clones, roughly 84% detected once. After removal of 2 bases from V and 8 bases from J, the junction contained 7 bases not matched to a gene. The CDR3 spans 15 residues. CDR1 is KGHSH and CDR2 is LQKENI in the germline V gene. The source was peripheral blood, collected on day 0 of AZD1222 vaccination. The rearrangement links TRBV18 to TRBJ1-4; 8 positions agree with TRBD1. The clonotype originates from an adult in good health. CDR3 DNA sequence: TGTGCCAGCTCACCAGTCAGGGGGCTGCAGGAAAAACTGTTTTTT. Amino acids: CASSPVRGLQEKLFF.